Detailed here is one T cell receptor beta chain. Its antigen is unknown. The CDR3 sequence is 14 residues long. Trimming cost V 4 bases and J 2 bases, with 11 bases left between them. Germline V gives CDR1 SGHDT, CDR2 YYEEEE. By flow cytometry, patients selected for sequencing had shown an expansion of CD8+CD57+ cells. Severe acquired aplastic anemia affected all patients. TCR beta VDJ and CDR3 profiling used genomic DNA as template. TCRdb redid the calling of the reads with MiXCR, one entry per CDR3 protein. The repertoire holds some 160,000 distinct CDR3 sequences, with roughly 43% as singletons. The source of the sample is a study of CD8+CD57+ T cells in acquired aplastic anemia. Overall study: Across the sorted CD4+ and CD8+ cells, DNA amounts averaged approximately 3 ug.

Findings of the study overall: Controls and patients did not differ significantly in CD8+ Simpson's diversity. Patients and controls shared 25 to 35 CD8+ CDR3 sequences, highly expressed in patients.

The sequence came from a human donor with aplastic anemia. Sample: sorted CD4+, CD8+, or CD8+CD57+ T cells (not recorded which) from PBMCs. J is TRBJ2-3 and V is TRBV5-6, with D possibly being TRBD1 (6 bases). CDR3 sequence (DNA): TGTGCCAGCAGCCCTCGACAGGCCACAGATACGCAGTATTTT. This gives the protein CASSPRQATDTQYF.